This section outlines one T cell receptor beta chain sequence together with its context. CDR3 length: 11 residues. Trimming removed 6 bases from V and 11 bases from J, with 13 bases in between. Germline loops: CDR1 MNHEY, CDR2 SVGEGT. After constant-region reverse-primer amplification, full-length variable regions underwent semi-nested PCR with Nested Universal Primer A. TCRdb itself ran the 5' RACE reads through MiXCR, one entry per CDR3 protein. The repertoire holds tens of thousands of distinct CDR3 sequences, with approximately 31% as singletons. The genes are TRBV6-2 or TRBV6-3 and TRBJ1-1; no clear D gene. The specimen sequenced was memory CD4+ T cells sorted from a lymph node. Subset described: memory CD4+ T cells, CD4+CD45RO+CD25-. This TCR derives from a female donor with breast cancer. CDR3 loop: CASSDRGLAFF. CDR3 nucleotides: TGTGCCAGCAGCGACCGGGGTTTGGCTTTCTTT.